The clone carrying this T cell receptor beta chain appeared once. Its antigen is as yet unknown. The V gene's germline CDR1 is SNHLY and CDR2 FYNNEI. This CDR3 spans 15 amino acids. The V segment lost 6 bases and the J segment 6 bases; nucleotides outside the gene matches: 10. The source of the sample is a study of T cells in Graves' hyperthyroidism and ophthalmopathy. The study, taken as a whole, reports: Most expanded thyroid clonotypes above 0.001 recurred in blood. A 13 V-J signature model discriminated ophthalmopathy versus stable hyperthyroidism.

TCR beta CDR3 regions were amplified from RNA transcripts. First-round RT-PCR with HTBI primers amplified the TCR CDR3 region. TCRdb re-analysed the multiplex PCR reads in MiXCR, keeping a single row per CDR3 protein. The table shows 400,000 to 450,000 distinct CDR3 sequences, with roughly 14% occurring only once. Exclusion of patients followed from uncontrolled infection, other autoimmune disease, pregnancy or lactation. Diagnoses were established using clinical symptoms, serum thyroxine and TRAb, thyroid ultrasound and orbital computed tomography. Sequencing used blood. This chain uses TRBV2 with TRBJ2-7; 11 bases are a match to TRBD2. This TCR came from a man younger than 30 with Graves' ophthalmopathy. The CDR3, as DNA: TGTGCCAGCAGGCCAACCCCACTAGCGGGGGTCGAGCAGTACTTC. Translation gives CASRPTPLAGVEQYF.